The T cell receptor (beta chain) under discussion was sequenced for a study of OX40 agonist ivuxolimab in advanced cancers. In terms of the full investigation: Ivuxolimab, which targeted the costimulatory receptor OX40 (CD134), was an agonistic, fully human IgG2 monoclonal antibody. Intravenous ivuxolimab was administered to patients every 2 weeks at six dose levels: 0.01, 0.1, 0.3, 1.5, 3 and 10 mg/kg. Among the approximately 50 dose-escalation patients, about 19 had hepatocellular carcinoma, about 15 melanoma, 9 renal cell carcinoma and 9 head and neck cancer. The dose-escalation cohort was roughly 80% male with a mean age of roughly 60 years, ranging from roughly 20 to 80. Patients were allowed to have had prior anti-PD-1, anti-PD-L1 or anti-CTLA-4 therapy, and approximately 43% of the dose-escalation patients had previously received checkpoint inhibitors. Partial responses were achieved by three dose-escalation patients, of whom one had hepatocellular carcinoma and two had cutaneous melanoma. The purpose of peripheral TCRbeta sequencing was to test whether ivuxolimab changed TCR sequence diversity and led to clonal T-cell expansion. The paper describes the monotherapy dose-escalation part (N of about 55 patients) of the phase I trial of ivuxolimab.

CDR1 and CDR2 are drawn from the germline V gene: SNHLY, FYNNEI. Inclusive of the bounding cysteine and phenylalanine, the CDR3 is 12 residues long. The kept DNA is CDR3 alone, 36 bases in frame from the first base. V and J are truncated by 7 bases and 3 bases respectively, leaving an intervening sequence of 10 bases. Results the study describes overall, beyond this receptor: Partial responders in the 0.1-3.0 mg/kg groups had among the lowest normalized peripheral clonal expansion, especially among CD8+ T cells. After ivuxolimab, more expanded clones were found on average in CD8+ T cells than in CD4+ T cells. The antigen specificity of the peripheral T cells that underwent clonal expansion was not determined. Clonal expansion of both CD4+ and CD8+ blood T cells was observed from baseline to week 6 at doses 0.1 to 3.0 mg/kg. Low levels of normalized T-cell clonal expansion were also seen in some nonresponding patients.

The trial excluded patients who had a history of autoimmune disease or who were on systemic immunosuppression. In every dose cohort, peripheral blood was drawn for TCR sequencing at baseline, cycle 4 day 1, and cycle 7 day 1. Samples were obtained from an open-label, multicenter, first-in-human phase I dose-escalation trial of ivuxolimab. Adults with locally advanced or metastatic melanoma, renal cell, hepatocellular, or head and neck squamous cell carcinoma were enrolled in the trial. CD4+ and CD8+ T cells were sorted separately from peripheral blood before TCR sequencing. Genomic DNA was extracted from sorted cells for sequencing of the TCRbeta CDR3 region. TCRbeta CDR3 regions were sequenced using the immunoSEQ Assay. Imported from immuneACCESS, the table was reduced by TCRdb to in-frame sequences with V and J called. These copies leave out some clones; in studies compared against another copy, an unresolved V gene accounts for under half, and the cause of the remainder is not known. The sample data list 50,000 or so clones, and 70% to 85% of these were observed just once. The ten largest clones represent around 2.7% of the sample.

Details on this clone: What this receptor recognizes is not known. No base qualities exist here, and no much larger clone lies one base off it.

This TCR was recovered from an adult with an advanced solid tumor such as melanoma, head and neck, liver or kidney cancer. The starting material was CD4+ or CD8+ T cells sorted from blood, obtained in a trial of the OX40 agonist ivuxolimab. This sequence uses TRBV2 and TRBJ2-7; the D gene assignment is perhaps TRBD1 or TRBD2, with each matching 6 bases. The sequenced DNA: TGTGCCAGCAATGGGGGGCTCTACGAGCAGTACTTC. This encodes CASNGGLYEQYF.